The entry below describes one T cell receptor (beta chain). Its antigen is unidentified. V was clipped by 3 bases and J by 4 bases, with 15 bases between them. The length of the CDR3 is 16 residues. Germline CDR1 is LNHDA and CDR2 is SQIVND (reference sequence). PCR employed 60 Vbeta and 13 Jbeta primers. Produced via immunoSEQ multiplex PCR; TCRdb's table is partial and in-frame only. The data contain under 200,000 clones, approximately 81% of them seen just once; the ten biggest clones take up about 0.77%. The entry originates in a study of cytomegalovirus exposure and HLA in healthy donors. Overall study findings and caveats: At a 0.05 false discovery rate, a later analysis found 16,951 TCR beta sequences to be associated with HLA alleles. In a later analysis, compared with equally common non-associated chains, HLA-associated beta chains were more expanded. A list of 150 or so TCR beta chains associated with cytomegalovirus was given.

Sequencing was done on a sample of PBMCs. The chain employs TRBV19 and TRBJ2-2, with a tentative D call TRBD1 (5 bases). The sequence came from a woman aged 18-29 years in good health and CMV-seronegative. This chain's CDR3 is CASSMGRTQSTGELFF. In DNA form, the CDR3 reads TGTGCCAGTAGTATGGGGCGCACTCAGAGCACCGGGGAGCTGTTTTTT.